A single sample gave rise to the 6 T cell receptor beta chains below, sequenced in a study of chemoradiotherapy in HPV16-positive cancers. Repertoires were generated with immunoSEQ multiplex PCR, while TCRdb's copy carries only in-frame clones and drops some. The table includes about 36,000 clones, roughly 90% detected once. Sequences were derived from blood, sampled from a patient who underwent chemoradiotherapy. The receptors were gathered from a human donor with HPV-associated anogenital cancer.

The V gene is TRBV19, the J gene TRBJ2-3; D is possibly TRBD1 or TRBD2 (5 bases each). CDR1 and CDR2 (germline): LNHDA, SQIVND (reference sequence). CDR3 length: 16 amino acids. The V end was cut by 6 bases, the J end by 3 bases, with 19 bases between. The CDR3 loop reads CASSHTMRGNTDTQYF. The CDR3 DNA reads TGTGCCAGTAGCCACACGATGAGGGGTAATACAGATACGCAGTATTTT.

V usage is TRBV11-3 and J usage is TRBJ1-6, with D perhaps TRBD1 (6 bases). This CDR3 is 16 amino acids long. The ends were cut back, 5 bases at V and 9 bases at J, with 20 bases in the middle. Germline lookup yields CDR1 SGHNT and CDR2 YENEEA. The CDR3 loop is CASSTWAGDLISPLHF. The CDR3 DNA sequence: TGTGCCAGCAGCACCTGGGCAGGGGATCTGATTTCACCCCTCCACTTT.

The V and J genes are TRBV20-1 and TRBJ1-1; D call uncertain. CDR1 and CDR2 from the germline V gene are DFQATT and SNEGSKA (reference sequence). The CDR3 has 11 residues. Trimming left V 2 bases short and J 5 bases short, with 6 bases between. The CDR3 region has the DNA TGCAGTGCTAGACGGGTAACTGAAGCTTTCTTT. Translating it yields CSARRVTEAFF.

This clone appeared a single time. The chain uses TRBV4-1 and TRBJ1-1, with D possibly being TRBD1 (5 bases). The V gene's germline CDR1 is MGHRA and CDR2 YSYEKL. The CDR3 is 18 residues long. The V and J ends lost 1 base and 4 bases respectively, with 22 bases between them. The CDR3: CASSQGLARHGGVTEAFF. In DNA, the CDR3 is TGCGCCAGCAGCCAAGGACTAGCGCGTCACGGGGGGGTCACTGAAGCTTTCTTT.

This clone showed up just once. The J gene is TRBJ2-7, the V gene TRBV2; TRBD2 aligns across 11 bases. There are 16 residues in the CDR3. CDR1 and CDR2 (germline): SNHLY, FYNNEI. Germline trimming cut 3 bases from V and 2 bases from J; bases unmatched to any gene: 6. The CDR3 protein is CASSDSGRAGTYEQYF. CDR3 sequence (DNA): TGTGCCAGCAGTGATAGCGGGAGGGCCGGGACCTACGAGCAGTACTTC. Filled out from reference TRBV2 and TRBJ2-7, the complete variable domain reads EPEVTQTPSHQVTQMGQEVILRCVPISNHLYFYWYRQILGQKVEFLVSFYNNEISEKSEIFDDQFSVERPDGSNFTLKIRSTKLEDSAMYFCASSDSGRAGTYEQYFGPGTRLTVT.

This clone was seen just once. The chain joins TRBV5-5 to TRBJ1-5; TRBD1 aligns across 8 bases. Germline V gives CDR1 SGHKS, CDR2 YYEKEE (reference sequence). This CDR3 is 15 amino acids long. V lost 0 bases and J lost 2; bases outside the gene matches: 1. The CDR3 spells CASSLAGGGNQPQHF. The CDR3 DNA is TGTGCCAGCAGCTTGGCAGGGGGCGGCAATCAGCCCCAGCATTTT.